Described below is a single TCR beta chain sequence and its context. Its antigen remains unidentified. One base away there is no much larger clone; base qualities are not given. Another Seattle source contributed samples from volunteer blood donors who had recovered from COVID-19. The collaborating institutions used their own protocols to collect whole blood in K2EDTA tubes. For TCRbeta analysis, collaborator samples were shipped as frozen whole blood, as isolated PBMCs, or as DNA extracted from either sample type. TCRbeta CDR3 regions were amplified from genomic DNA using the immunoSEQ Assay, a bias-controlled multiplex PCR. In the original analysis: The number of nucleated cells in each sample was estimated by amplification of reference gene primers within the assay. To quantify the absolute abundance of each unique TCRbeta CDR3 rearrangement, sequence reads were collapsed and filtered. Productive Simpson clonality was computed per sample as the square root of Simpson's diversity index over productive rearrangements. TCRdb holds this immuneACCESS table with in-frame rearrangements only. Some clones are missing; in checked studies, unresolved V genes explain under half, and the rest has no known cause. V and J calls and clone size come straight from that table; D and trimming were deduced from the DNA. The sample contains around 190,000 clones, approximately 90% of them found a single time. The top ten constitute roughly 2% of the sample.

The sample belongs to a study of blood T cell repertoires in COVID-19 (dated by TCRdb to the early 2020s). About the full investigation: Samples covering the acute and convalescent phases of COVID-19 were provided by collaborators in the United States, Italy and Spain. The material from the prospective study consisted of cDNA or gDNA derived from T cells, B-cell-depleted T cells, or PBMCs. Subjects who had been exposed to COVID-19, were actively infected with it, or had recovered from it provided the deeply sampled blood TCRbeta repertoires that made up the dataset. The repertoires were released in a freely available public database intended as a resource for research on the immune response to SARS-CoV-2. The samples were drawn from the first 160 participants of the ongoing ImmuneRACE study and from 950 to 1,500 subjects provided by 6 global collaborators. Sample metadata almost always included a de-identified subject ID, COVID-19 status, age in years and sex. Where available, HLA class I and class II types were taken from metadata supplied by the sample provider and were not determined by assay-based typing. General study outcomes and caveats: How much clinical and demographic metadata was included differed by source and by participant, and the metadata was provided uncurated.

The germline V gene sets CDR1 to LGHNA and CDR2 to YSLEER. At the junction V is shortened by 0 bases and J by 4 bases, with 16 bases in between. From cysteine to phenylalanine, the CDR3 is 17 amino acids long. Just the 51-base CDR3 DNA is kept, in frame starting at base 1. The sequencing input was peripheral blood. The sequence was obtained from a man between 18 and 35 years old who had recovered from COVID-19. The rearrangement joined TRBV4-3 to TRBJ2-1; the D gene is perhaps TRBD2, on 5 matching bases. The nucleotide sequence reads TGCGCCAGCAGCCAAGATTTATCCAGCGGATTTTACAATGAGCAGTTCTTC. The resulting protein is CASSQDLSSGFYNEQFF.